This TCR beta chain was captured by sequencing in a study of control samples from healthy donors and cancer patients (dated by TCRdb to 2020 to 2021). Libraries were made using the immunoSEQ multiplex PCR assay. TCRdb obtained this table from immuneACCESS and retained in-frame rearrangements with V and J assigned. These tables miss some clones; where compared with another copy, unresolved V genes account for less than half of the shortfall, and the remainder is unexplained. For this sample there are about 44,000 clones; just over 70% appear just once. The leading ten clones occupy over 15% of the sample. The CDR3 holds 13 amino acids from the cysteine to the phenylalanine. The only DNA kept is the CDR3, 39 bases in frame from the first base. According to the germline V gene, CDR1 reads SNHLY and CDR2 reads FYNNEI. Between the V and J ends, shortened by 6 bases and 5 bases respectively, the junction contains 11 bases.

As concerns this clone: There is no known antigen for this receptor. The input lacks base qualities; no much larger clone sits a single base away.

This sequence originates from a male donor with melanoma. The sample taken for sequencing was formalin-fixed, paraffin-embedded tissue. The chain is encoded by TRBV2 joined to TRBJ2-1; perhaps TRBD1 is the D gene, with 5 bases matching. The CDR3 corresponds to CASRVGLNNEQFF. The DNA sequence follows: TGTGCCAGCAGAGTGGGGCTAAACAATGAGCAGTTCTTC.